These T cell receptor beta chains were read from a single sample in a study of shared clonotypes between healthy human individuals. Method: immunoSEQ multiplex PCR; TCRdb's copy keeps in-frame clones and lacks some. The sample holds 2 million to 2.5 million clones; around 93% are singletons and the top ten take around 0.4%. What was sequenced was naive CD4+ T cells from PBMCs. These receptors were taken from a man in his late teens or twenties in good health. Some clones in this sample may be carry-over from other donors' samples. Both conserved end residues are part of each CDR3. D genes are given only for firm matches. Rows give clone size only sometimes, using once, few, many, or a class for an expanded clone.

>TRBD2|-|TRBV7-3|TRBJ2-1
CASSLTPKREGGATYNEQFF
TGTGCCAGCAGCTTAACCCCAAAGCGGGAGGGAGGAGCGACCTACAATGAGCAGTTCTTC
>-|-|TRBV27|TRBJ2-1
CASSLSGSYNEQFF
TGTGCCAGCAGTTTATCGGGCTCCTACAATGAGCAGTTCTTC
>TRBD2|-|TRBV6-5|TRBJ2-1
CASGLAGGFEQFF
TGTGCCAGCGGACTAGCGGGAGGTTTTGAGCAGTTCTTC
>TRBD1|-|TRBV6-1|TRBJ1-4
CASSDRGPRFATNEKLFF
TGTGCCAGCAGTGACAGGGGGCCCCGTTTTGCAACTAATGAAAAACTGTTTTTT
>TRBD1|-|TRBV18|TRBJ2-3
CASSPMTGALFADTQYF
TGTGCCAGCTCACCAATGACAGGGGCCCTTTTCGCGGATACGCAGTATTTT
>-|-|TRBV5-5|TRBJ2-7
CASSFYGASSYEQYF
TGTGCCAGCAGCTTCTACGGGGCGAGCTCCTACGAGCAGTACTTC
>-|-|TRBV6-5|TRBJ2-5
CASSYSWARVETQYF
TGTGCCAGCAGTTACTCTTGGGCGAGGGTGGAGACCCAGTACTTC
>-|-|TRBV4-1|TRBJ2-6
CASSQQAGGRANVLTF
TGCGCCAGCAGCCAACAGGCCGGGGGGCGGGCCAACGTCCTGACTTTC
>-|-|TRBV11-2|TRBJ2-5
CASSLELGTLRTQYF
TGTGCCAGCAGCCTGGAGCTAGGCACCCTGAGGACCCAGTACTTC
>-|once|TRBV10-3|TRBJ2-7
CAISDPGTSRSEQYF
TGTGCCATCAGTGATCCCGGGACATCTAGAAGCGAGCAGTACTTC
>-|-|TRBV5-1|TRBJ2-7
CASSFSGSGLDEQYF
TGCGCCAGCAGCTTCTCGGGGAGCGGGCTCGACGAGCAGTACTTC
>-|-|TRBV7-8|TRBJ1-1
CASSSPGPTMNTEAFF
TGTGCCAGCAGCTCGCCGGGACCTACAATGAACACTGAAGCTTTCTTT
>-|-|TRBV6-5|TRBJ2-7
CASIPTLRFYEQYF
TGTGCCAGCATCCCGACCCTGAGGTTCTACGAGCAGTACTTC
>-|-|TRBV9|TRBJ2-5
CASSVRGGEETQYF
TGTGCCAGCAGCGTGCGAGGGGGGGAAGAGACCCAGTACTTC
>-|-|TRBV19|TRBJ1-5
CASSIRGDGGQPQHF
TGTGCCAGTAGTATCCGTGGGGACGGGGGACAGCCCCAGCATTTT
>TRBD1|-|TRBV7-2|TRBJ2-1
CASSPHLGQAPLF
TGTGCCAGCAGCCCCCACCTAGGACAGGCGCCCCTCTTC
>-|-|TRBV5-1|TRBJ1-3
CASSLSGNGNTIYF
TGCGCCAGCAGCTTGTCGGGAAATGGAAACACCATATATTTT
>-|once|TRBV28|TRBJ2-1
CASSLKGRGQFF
TGTGCCAGCAGTTTAAAGGGTAGAGGGCAGTTCTTC
>-|-|TRBV7-3|TRBJ2-3
CASSFLRGDTDTQYF
TGTGCCAGCAGCTTTCTCCGTGGGGACACAGATACGCAGTATTTT
>-|-|TRBV5-4|TRBJ1-1
CASSLGGGQGTEAFF
TGTGCCAGCAGCTTGGGCGGGGGCCAGGGCACTGAAGCTTTCTTT
>-|few|TRBV27|TRBJ2-3
CASTFPGGGTQYF
TGTGCCAGCACTTTTCCCGGGGGAGGCACGCAGTATTTT
>TRBD1|-|TRBV6-1|TRBJ2-7
CASSAYRDSSYEQYF
TGTGCCAGCAGTGCTTACCGGGACAGCTCCTACGAGCAGTACTTC
>-|once|TRBV28|TRBJ1-5
CASSAPVGGINQPQHF
TGTGCCAGCAGTGCCCCCGTCGGCGGAATAAATCAGCCCCAGCATTTT
>TRBD1|-|TRBV6-6|TRBJ2-5
CASSPGTGGKETQYF
TGTGCCAGCAGTCCAGGGACAGGGGGAAAGGAGACCCAGTACTTC
>-|few|TRBV7-3|TRBJ1-1
CASSARGGNTEAFF
TGTGCCAGCAGCGCACGTGGGGGGAACACTGAAGCTTTCTTT
>TRBD2|-|TRBV28|TRBJ2-3
CASSPPSGSTDTQYF
TGTGCCAGCAGTCCCCCTAGCGGCAGCACAGATACGCAGTATTTT
>-|-|TRBV5-1|TRBJ2-1
CASSLVAISSYNEQFF
TGCGCCAGCAGCTTGGTAGCGATTAGCTCCTACAATGAGCAGTTCTTC
>-|-|TRBV30|TRBJ2-6
CAWSPGANVLTF
TGTGCCTGGTCGCCTGGGGCCAACGTCCTGACTTTC